Listed below are T cell receptor beta chains from one sample, sequenced in a study of blood T cell repertoires in COVID-19. Clones were sequenced by immunoSEQ multiplex PCR, and TCRdb holds only the in-frame ones, with some missing. The sample lists approximately 92,000 clones, roughly 70% seen once, with about 26% in the top ten. Sequenced input: peripheral blood. The source of these receptors is an older woman in a cohort sampled during active or convalescent COVID-19. Both conserved end residues are part of each CDR3. A D gene is named only where the DNA matches it firmly. Size tells how often a clone was seen (once, few, many) or the class of an expanded clone, and some rows leave it out.

j_call	clone_size	v_call	d_call	cdr3_aa	cdr3_nt
TRBJ2-1	-	TRBV6-5	TRBD2	CASQLAGGPWNEQFF	TGTGCCAGCCAACTAGCGGGGGGGCCGTGGAATGAGCAGTTCTTC
TRBJ1-6	-	TRBV6-2/TRBV6-3	TRBD1	CASSPHGTGFTEGNSPLHF	TGTGCCAGCAGCCCCCACGGGACAGGGTTTACCGAGGGAAATTCACCCCTCCACTTT
TRBJ1-1	-	TRBV2	-	CASKFQQEDTEAFF	TGTGCCAGCAAGTTCCAACAGGAAGACACTGAAGCTTTCTTT
TRBJ2-3	-	TRBV9	TRBD2	CASSVELGGGLAAEDTQYF	TGTGCCAGCAGCGTAGAGCTGGGTGGGGGACTAGCGGCCGAAGATACGCAGTATTTT
TRBJ2-7	once	TRBV5-6	-	CASSITGSQLEQYF	TGTGCCAGCAGCATTACAGGGAGTCAGCTCGAGCAGTACTTC
TRBJ2-5	-	TRBV4-1	-	CASSQARNRGGETQYF	TGCGCCAGCAGCCAAGCCAGGAACCGAGGAGGAGAGACCCAGTACTTC
TRBJ2-1	-	TRBV30	-	CALGLSYNEQFF	TGTGCCTTGGGACTTTCCTACAATGAGCAGTTCTTC
TRBJ2-3	once	TRBV11-2	TRBD2	CASSPPGGFTDTQYF	TGTGCCAGCAGCCCCCCGGGGGGGTTCACAGATACGCAGTATTTT
TRBJ2-1	-	TRBV7-2	-	CASSLEGVAYNEQFF	TGTGCCAGCAGCTTAGAAGGGGTGGCCTACAATGAGCAGTTCTTC
TRBJ2-1	once	TRBV9	-	CASSESGSSYNEQFF	TGTGCCAGCAGCGAATCGGGGAGCTCCTACAATGAGCAGTTCTTC
TRBJ1-2	few	TRBV2	TRBD1	CASTYRQGNYGYTF	TGTGCCAGCACATATCGACAGGGGAACTATGGCTACACCTTC
TRBJ1-1	-	TRBV18	-	CASSPSQGWSTEAFF	TGTGCCAGCTCACCAAGCCAGGGCTGGAGCACTGAAGCTTTCTTT
TRBJ2-7	few	TRBV5-1	TRBD1	CASSRQGQFSSYEQYF	TGCGCCAGCAGTCGACAGGGGCAGTTTAGCTCCTACGAGCAGTACTTC
TRBJ1-3	few	TRBV4-3	TRBD1	CASSQERDRGNTIYF	TGCGCCAGCAGCCAAGAAAGGGACAGGGGTAACACCATATATTTT
TRBJ2-5	-	TRBV29-1	TRBD1	CSATTGQETQYF	TGCAGCGCCACGACAGGGCAAGAGACCCAGTACTTC
TRBJ1-1	few	TRBV25-1	-	CASSARGTGTEAFF	TGTGCCAGCAGTGCACGCGGGACCGGCACTGAAGCTTTCTTT
TRBJ1-4	-	TRBV2	TRBD1	CASSELGQVVNEKLFF	TGTGCCAGCAGTGAATTGGGACAGGTAGTTAATGAAAAACTGTTTTTT
TRBJ1-6	-	TRBV7-2	TRBD1	CASSKRTGPGSPLHF	TGTGCCAGCAGCAAGCGGACAGGGCCAGGGTCACCCCTCCACTTT
TRBJ1-1	-	TRBV7-9	-	CASSFGGAQAFF	TGTGCCAGCAGCTTTGGGGGGGCGCAGGCTTTCTTT
TRBJ1-6	once	TRBV27	TRBD1	CASSRGQGAYYNSPLHF	TGTGCCAGCAGTAGAGGACAGGGGGCATACTATAATTCACCCCTCCACTTT
TRBJ1-1	-	TRBV4-1	-	CASSHGDRYTEAFF	TGCGCCAGCAGCCACGGCGACAGGTACACTGAAGCTTTCTTT
TRBJ2-1	-	TRBV11-3	TRBD1	CASSLSGQPDNEQFF	TGTGCCAGCAGCTTATCGGGACAGCCCGACAATGAGCAGTTCTTC
TRBJ1-5	many	TRBV19	-	CASSMFIGLSSNQPQHF	TGTGCCAGTAGTATGTTTATCGGACTCAGTAGCAATCAGCCCCAGCATTTT
TRBJ2-1	-	TRBV11-2	TRBD1	CASSLGTGGVSGAYNEQFF	TGTGCCAGCAGCTTAGGGACAGGGGGAGTTAGCGGGGCATACAATGAGCAGTTCTTC
TRBJ1-2	-	TRBV7-3	-	CASSPPQGLTRDYGYTF	TGTGCCAGCAGCCCCCCGCAGGGGCTGACCCGGGACTATGGCTACACCTTC
TRBJ2-7	-	TRBV6-5	TRBD2	CASRPGLAVYEQYF	TGTGCCAGCAGGCCGGGGCTAGCGGTCTACGAGCAGTACTTC
TRBJ2-5	-	TRBV7-2	TRBD2	CASIPSGGNQETQYF	TGTGCCAGCATTCCTAGCGGGGGGAACCAAGAGACCCAGTACTTC
TRBJ2-7	-	TRBV7-9	TRBD1	CASSYIAGGEQYF	TGTGCCAGCAGCTACATCGCAGGGGGCGAGCAGTACTTC
TRBJ2-7	-	TRBV2	-	CASSGGQGYEQYF	TGTGCCAGCAGTGGGGGGCAAGGTTACGAGCAGTACTTC
TRBJ2-2	few	TRBV10-1	TRBD1	CASSTGTGVGGELFF	TGCGCCAGCAGTACCGGGACAGGGGTCGGCGGGGAGCTGTTTTTT
TRBJ2-3	-	TRBV9	TRBD2	CASSGTSGGGTDTQYF	TGTGCCAGCAGCGGTACTAGCGGGGGGGGTACAGATACGCAGTATTTT
TRBJ2-5	-	TRBV19	TRBD1	CASSRGQGALETQYF	TGTGCCAGTAGTAGGGGACAGGGGGCGTTAGAGACCCAGTACTTC